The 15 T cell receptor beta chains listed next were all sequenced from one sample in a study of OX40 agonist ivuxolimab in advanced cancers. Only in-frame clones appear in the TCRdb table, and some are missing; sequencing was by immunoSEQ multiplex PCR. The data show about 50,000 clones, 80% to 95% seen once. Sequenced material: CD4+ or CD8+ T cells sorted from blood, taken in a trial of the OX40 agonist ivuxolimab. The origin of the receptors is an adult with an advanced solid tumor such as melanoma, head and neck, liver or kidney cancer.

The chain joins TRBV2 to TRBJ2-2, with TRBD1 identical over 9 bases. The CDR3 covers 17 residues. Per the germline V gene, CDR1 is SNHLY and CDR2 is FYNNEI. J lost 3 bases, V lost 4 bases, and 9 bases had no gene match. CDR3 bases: TGTGCCAGCAGTGTCCCCCGGACAGGGGCTGACACCGGGGAGCTGTTTTTT. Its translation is CASSVPRTGADTGELFF.

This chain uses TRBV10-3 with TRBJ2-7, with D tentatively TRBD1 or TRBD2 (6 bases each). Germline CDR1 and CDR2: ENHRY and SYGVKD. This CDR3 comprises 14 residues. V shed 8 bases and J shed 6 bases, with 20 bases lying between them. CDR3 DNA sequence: TGTGCCATCCGGGGGCTTCTTGGGGTTGCCGAGCAGTACTTC. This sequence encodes CAIRGLLGVAEQYF.

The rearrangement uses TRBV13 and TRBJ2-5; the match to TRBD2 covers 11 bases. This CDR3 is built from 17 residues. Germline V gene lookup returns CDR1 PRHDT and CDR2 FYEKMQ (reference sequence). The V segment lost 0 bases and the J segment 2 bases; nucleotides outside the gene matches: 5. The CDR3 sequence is CASSLGRGLAEQETQYF. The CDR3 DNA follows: TGTGCCAGCAGCTTAGGCCGGGGACTAGCGGAACAAGAGACCCAGTACTTC.

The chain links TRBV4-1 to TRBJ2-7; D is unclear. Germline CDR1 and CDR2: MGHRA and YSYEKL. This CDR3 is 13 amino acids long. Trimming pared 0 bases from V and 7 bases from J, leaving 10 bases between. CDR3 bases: TGCGCCAGCAGCCAAGATTACCTGGGAGAGCAGTACTTC. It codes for CASSQDYLGEQYF.

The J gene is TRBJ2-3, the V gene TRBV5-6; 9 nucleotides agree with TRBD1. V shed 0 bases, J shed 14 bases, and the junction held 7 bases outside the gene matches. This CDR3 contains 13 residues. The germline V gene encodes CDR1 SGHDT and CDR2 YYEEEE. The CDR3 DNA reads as TGTGCCAGCAGCTTGGGACAGGGGGTTACGTCGTATTTT. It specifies CASSLGQGVTSYF.

CDR3 nucleotides: TGTGCCAGCAGTGCCGTTGGGGCAGGGCAAGCTTCCTACGAGCAGTACTTC. Protein product: CASSAVGAGQASYEQYF. The rearrangement links TRBV28 to TRBJ2-7; D might be TRBD1 (5 bases). CDR3 length: 17 residues. Trimming shortened V by 5 bases and J by 1 base, and 21 bases separated the two germline ends. CDR1 MDHEN and CDR2 SYDVKM come from the germline V gene.

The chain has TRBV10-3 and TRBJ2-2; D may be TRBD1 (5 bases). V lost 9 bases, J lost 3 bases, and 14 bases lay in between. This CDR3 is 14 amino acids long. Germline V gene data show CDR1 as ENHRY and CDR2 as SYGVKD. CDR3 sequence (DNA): TGTGCCATTCCTCAGGGTGCCGACACCGGGGAGCTGTTTTTT. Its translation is CAIPQGADTGELFF.

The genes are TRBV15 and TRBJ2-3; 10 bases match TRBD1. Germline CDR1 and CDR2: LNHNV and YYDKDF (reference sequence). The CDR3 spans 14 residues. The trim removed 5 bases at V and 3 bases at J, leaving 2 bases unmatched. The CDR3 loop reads CATSGDRGTDTQYF. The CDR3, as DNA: TGTGCCACCAGCGGGGACAGGGGAACAGATACGCAGTATTTT.

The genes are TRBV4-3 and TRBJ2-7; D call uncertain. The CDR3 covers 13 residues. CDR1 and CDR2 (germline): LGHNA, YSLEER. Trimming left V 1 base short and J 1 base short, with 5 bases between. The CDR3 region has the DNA TGCGCCAGCAGCCAAGGCAGGTCCTACGAGCAGTACTTC. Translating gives CASSQGRSYEQYF.

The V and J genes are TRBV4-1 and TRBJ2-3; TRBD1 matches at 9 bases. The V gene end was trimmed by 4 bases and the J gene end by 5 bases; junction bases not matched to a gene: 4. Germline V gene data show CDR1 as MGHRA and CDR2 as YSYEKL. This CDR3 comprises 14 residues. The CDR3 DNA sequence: TGCGCCAGCAGCCCAAGACAGGGGGGAGATACGCAGTATTTT. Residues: CASSPRQGGDTQYF.

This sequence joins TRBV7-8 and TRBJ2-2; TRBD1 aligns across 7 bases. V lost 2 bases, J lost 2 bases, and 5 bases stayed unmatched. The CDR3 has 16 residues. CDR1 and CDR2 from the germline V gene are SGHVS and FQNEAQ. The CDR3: CASSLWDSQNTGELFF. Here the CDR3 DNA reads TGTGCCAGCAGCTTATGGGACAGCCAAAACACCGGGGAGCTGTTTTTT.

The CDR3 DNA is TGTGCCAGCAGCTTCGGAGGACCTGAAGCTTTCTTT. Protein: CASSFGGPEAFF. The chain joins TRBV7-5 to TRBJ1-1. TRBV7-5 is listed as a pseudogene. The CDR3 loop spans 12 amino acids.

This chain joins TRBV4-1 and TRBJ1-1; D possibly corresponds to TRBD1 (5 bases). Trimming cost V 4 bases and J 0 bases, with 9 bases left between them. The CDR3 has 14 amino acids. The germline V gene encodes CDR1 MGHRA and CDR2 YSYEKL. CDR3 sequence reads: CASSPGGMNTEAFF. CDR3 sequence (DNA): TGCGCCAGCAGCCCTGGGGGGATGAACACTGAAGCTTTCTTT.

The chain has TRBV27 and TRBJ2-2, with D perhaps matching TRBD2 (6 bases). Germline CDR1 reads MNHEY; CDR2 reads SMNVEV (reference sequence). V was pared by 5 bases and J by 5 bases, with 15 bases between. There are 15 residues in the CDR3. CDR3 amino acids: CASSRPGLGTGELFF. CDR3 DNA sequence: TGTGCCAGCAGTCGGCCGGGACTTGGGACCGGGGAGCTGTTTTTT.

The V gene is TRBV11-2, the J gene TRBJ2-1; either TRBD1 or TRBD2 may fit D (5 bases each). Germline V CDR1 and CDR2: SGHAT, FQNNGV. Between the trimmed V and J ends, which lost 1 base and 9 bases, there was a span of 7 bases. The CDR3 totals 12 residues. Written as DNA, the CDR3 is TGTGCCAGCAGCTTAGGGGGGAGTGAGCAGTTCTTC. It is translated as CASSLGGSEQFF.